This entry lists 19 T cell receptor beta chains sequenced from one sample in a study of T cells in localized non-small cell lung cancer. Data came from immunoSEQ multiplex PCR; TCRdb stores just in-frame clones and leaves some out. This sample has 35,000 to 45,000 clones; 85% to 90% occur once, and the top ten carry more than 6%. The material was peripheral blood, obtained before any cancer treatment. Source of these receptors: a woman aged 18 to 49 with stage III lung adenocarcinoma.

This clone has just a few counts. The V call is TRBV2, the J call TRBJ1-2, with D hard to call. Germline V lookup: CDR1 SNHLY, CDR2 FYNNEI. The V and J ends lost 7 bases and 0 bases respectively, with 15 bases between them. The CDR3 has 15 amino acids. DNA for the CDR3: TGTGCCAGCAATATAAATCCAGCAGCTAACTATGGCTACACCTTC. Translated, it gives CASNINPAANYGYTF.

The J gene is TRBJ2-1, the V gene TRBV11-3; 9 bases are shared with TRBD2. CDR3 size: 15 residues. Germline V gene lookup returns CDR1 SGHNT and CDR2 YENEEA. After removal of 2 bases from V and 9 bases from J, the junction contained 8 bases not matched to a gene. The CDR3 DNA reads TGTGCCAGCAGCTTATCCGGCGGGGGGGCGGGTGAGCAGTTCTTC. It yields the protein CASSLSGGGAGEQFF.

In this sample, this clone turned up once. V usage is TRBV5-1 and J usage is TRBJ2-1; D is unclear. Germline assignment: CDR1 SGHRS and CDR2 YFSETQ. Trimming took 4 bases from V and 0 from J, leaving 14 bases between them. The CDR3 is 16 amino acids. In nucleotides, the CDR3 is TGCGCCAGCAGCCTCCAAACACCGAGCTCCTACAATGAGCAGTTCTTC. Translating gives CASSLQTPSSYNEQFF.

The CDR3 DNA follows: TGTGCCAGCAGCCCCCCCCGGCGGGGGGGCCAGGGTGAGCAGTTCTTC. It codes for CASSPPRRGGQGEQFF. The chain carries TRBV2 and TRBJ2-1, with 9 bases lining up with TRBD2. This CDR3 region has 16 residues. The germline CDR1 and CDR2 sequences are SNHLY and FYNNEI. The ends lost 6 bases at V and 9 bases at J; junction bases unmatched: 15.

This sequence joins TRBV19 and TRBJ1-5; D possibly corresponds to TRBD1 (5 bases). Trimming removed 5 bases at V and 7 bases at J, with 12 bases between. CDR1 and CDR2 from the germline V gene are LNHDA and SQIVND (reference sequence). This CDR3 is built from 13 residues. The CDR3 loop reads CASSLRGEQPQHF. For the CDR3, the DNA is TGTGCCAGTAGTCTGAGGGGTGAGCAGCCCCAGCATTTT.

The chain has TRBV19 and TRBJ2-5; 9 nucleotides match TRBD2. The CDR3 consists of 17 residues. The J segment lost 2 bases and the V segment lost 2 bases, leaving 9 bases of the junction unmatched. Germline V gives CDR1 LNHDA, CDR2 SQIVND (reference sequence). The CDR3 region has the DNA TGTGCCAGTAGTATATGGACTAGCGAGCCTCTTCAAGAGACCCAGTACTTC. It encodes CASSIWTSEPLQETQYF.

This clone was counted a few times. The chain links TRBV5-1 to TRBJ2-2, with 12 bases that match TRBD1. V trimming: 0 bases; J trimming: 13 bases; junction bases outside the gene matches: 13. The CDR3 is 17 residues long. The V gene's germline CDR1 is SGHRS and CDR2 YFSETQ. The CDR3 protein is CASSLDGGTGGREALFF. CDR3 sequence (DNA): TGCGCCAGCAGCTTGGATGGCGGGACAGGGGGCCGGGAAGCGCTGTTTTTT.

A few counts support this clone. The rearrangement joins TRBV5-4 to TRBJ1-6, with TRBD1 identical over 10 bases. Germline V gene sequence: CDR1 SGHNT, CDR2 YYREEE (reference sequence). CDR3 length: 14 residues. The junction had 4 bases not matched to a gene; V was cut back by 4 bases and J by 9 bases. This CDR3 is CASSPRDRGSPLHF. As DNA, the CDR3 is TGTGCCAGCAGCCCCCGGGACAGGGGTTCACCCCTCCACTTT.

V and J are TRBV9 and TRBJ1-2; 7 positions match TRBD1. There are 15 residues in the CDR3. J was trimmed by 2 bases and V by 4 bases; bases with no gene match: 8. Per germline, CDR1 SGDLS and CDR2 YYNGEE. The CDR3 sequence: CASSSSLQGNYGYTF. Written as DNA, the CDR3 is TGTGCCAGCAGCTCTTCCCTACAGGGGAACTATGGCTACACCTTC.

The V call is TRBV7-8, the J call TRBJ2-5; 9 nucleotides match TRBD1. The CDR3 covers 16 residues. With 6 bases clipped from V and 2 bases from J, the junction kept 10 bases outside the gene matches. CDR1 is SGHVS, CDR2 FQNEAQ, per germline. The DNA of the CDR3 is TGTGCCAGCAGGCCAACCGGGACAGGGCTACAAGAGACCCAGTACTTC. Translated: CASRPTGTGLQETQYF. Filled out from reference TRBV7-8 and TRBJ2-5, the complete variable domain reads GAGVSQSPRYKVAKRGQDVALRCDPISGHVSLFWYQQALGQGPEFLTYFQNEAQLDKSGLPSDRFFAERPEGSVSTLKIQRTQQEDSAVYLCASRPTGTGLQETQYFGPGTRLLVL.

This sequence joins TRBV18 and TRBJ1-6, with TRBD1 as a possible D gene (5 bases). In germline, CDR1 is KGHSH, CDR2 LQKENI. V lost 3 bases to trimming and J lost 8 bases, with 11 bases between them. This CDR3 contains 14 residues. This CDR3 reads CASSPDPGHSPLHF. The CDR3 DNA reads TGTGCCAGCTCACCCGACCCGGGGCATTCACCCCTCCACTTT.

This rearrangement joins TRBV29-1 to TRBJ2-5, with 8 bases matching TRBD1. The CDR3 length is 14 residues. CDR1 and CDR2 (germline): SQVTM, ANQGSEA. Germline trimming cut 1 base from V and 5 bases from J; bases unmatched to any gene: 6. Here the CDR3 reads CSVEGDRGWETQYF. The CDR3 region has the DNA TGCAGCGTTGAAGGAGACAGGGGCTGGGAGACCCAGTACTTC.

This sequence joins TRBV19 and TRBJ1-1; a possible D gene is TRBD1 (6 bases). Germline V gene lookup returns CDR1 LNHDA and CDR2 SQIVND (reference sequence). Trimming left V 3 bases short and J 6 bases short, with 11 bases between. The CDR3 contains 13 residues. This chain's CDR3 is CASSIRGGPEAFF. Here the CDR3 DNA reads TGTGCCAGTAGTATCAGAGGGGGACCTGAAGCTTTCTTT. The full variable domain, rest sourced from reference TRBV19 and TRBJ1-1, is DGGITQSPKYLFRKEGQNVTLSCEQNLNHDAMYWYRQDPGQGLRLIYYSQIVNDFQKGDIAEGYSVSREKKESFPLTVTSAQKNPTAFYLCASSIRGGPEAFFGQGTRLTVV.

This chain connects TRBV7-3 to TRBJ1-1; D is ambiguous. The length of the CDR3 is 13 residues. Germline CDR1 and CDR2: SGHTA and FQGTGA. V shed 3 bases and J shed 0 bases, with 5 bases lying between them. The chain's CDR3 is CASSFEMNTEAFF. The CDR3 DNA is TGTGCCAGCAGCTTTGAGATGAACACTGAAGCTTTCTTT.

The chain uses TRBV11-2 and TRBJ1-2, with D tentatively TRBD1 (5 bases). The CDR3 contains 14 residues. Trimming pared 1 base from V and 6 bases from J, leaving 12 bases between. Germline V gives CDR1 SGHAT, CDR2 FQNNGV. This CDR3 reads CASSLGGGTNGYTF. The CDR3 nucleotides read TGTGCCAGCAGCTTAGGTGGGGGGACGAATGGCTACACCTTC.

The sample holds one count of this clone. V gene TRBV19 combines with J gene TRBJ2-7; D is uncertain. The V end was cut by 8 bases, the J end by 2 bases, with 13 bases between. CDR1 is LNHDA, CDR2 SQIVND, per germline (reference sequence). This CDR3 has 13 amino acids. The CDR3: CASEYPSPYEQYF. CDR3 DNA: TGTGCCAGTGAGTACCCCAGTCCCTACGAGCAGTACTTC.

This clone was observed once. The chain recombines TRBV5-8 with TRBJ2-2; D remains ambiguous. V lost 2 bases and J 7 bases, leaving 3 bases between the germline ends. Germline lookup yields CDR1 SGHTS and CDR2 YDEGEE. This CDR3 contains 11 residues. CDR3 region: CASSFFGELFF. CDR3 bases: TGTGCCAGCAGCTTTTTCGGGGAGCTGTTTTTT.

The J gene is TRBJ2-1, the V gene TRBV19, with 10 nucleotides matching TRBD2. This CDR3 comprises 16 residues. With 0 bases clipped from V and 4 bases from J, the junction kept 3 bases outside the gene matches. The germline V gene encodes CDR1 LNHDA and CDR2 SQIVND (reference sequence). In nucleotides, the CDR3 is TGTGCCAGTAGTATAGATCCTAGCGGGAGTTACAATGAGCAGTTCTTC. It encodes CASSIDPSGSYNEQFF.

There are a few counts of this clone. V and J are TRBV27 and TRBJ1-2; 12 nucleotides match TRBD1. Trimming removed 5 bases from V and 4 bases from J; junction bases left unmatched: 11. Germline CDR1 is MNHEY and CDR2 is SMNVEV (reference sequence). The CDR3 contains 17 residues. The DNA for the CDR3 is TGTGCCAGCAGTCCCCCCGGGACAGGGGGCAGGGCCTATGGCTACACCTTC. Amino acid sequence: CASSPPGTGGRAYGYTF.